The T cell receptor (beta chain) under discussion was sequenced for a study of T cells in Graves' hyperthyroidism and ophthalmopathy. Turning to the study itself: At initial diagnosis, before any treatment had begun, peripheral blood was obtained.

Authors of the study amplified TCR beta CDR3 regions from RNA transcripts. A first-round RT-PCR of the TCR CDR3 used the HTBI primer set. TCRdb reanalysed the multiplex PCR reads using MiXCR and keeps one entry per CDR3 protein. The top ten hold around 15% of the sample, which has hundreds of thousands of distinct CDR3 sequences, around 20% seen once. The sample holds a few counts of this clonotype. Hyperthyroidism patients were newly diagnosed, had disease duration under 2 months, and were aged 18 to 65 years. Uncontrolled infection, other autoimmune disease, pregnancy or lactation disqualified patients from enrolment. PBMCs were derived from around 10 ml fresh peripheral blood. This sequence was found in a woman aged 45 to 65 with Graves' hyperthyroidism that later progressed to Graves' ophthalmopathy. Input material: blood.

The CDR3 reads CASSEGGAGPQETQYF. The CDR3 DNA follows: TGTGCCAGCAGTGAAGGGGGAGCGGGACCCCAAGAGACCCAGTACTTC. The chain uses TRBV25-1 and TRBJ2-5, with 7 bases that match TRBD2. Germline assignment: CDR1 MGHDK and CDR2 SYGVNS. The CDR3 extends over 16 amino acids. V was clipped by 2 bases and J by 1 base; unmatched bases: 7. Full variable domain (rest looked up from reference TRBV25-1 and TRBJ2-5): EADIYQTPRYLVIGTGKKITLECSQTMGHDKMYWYQQDPGMELHLIHYSYGVNSTEKGDLSSESTVSRIRTEHFPLTLESARPSHTSQYLCASSEGGAGPQETQYFGPGTRLLVL.